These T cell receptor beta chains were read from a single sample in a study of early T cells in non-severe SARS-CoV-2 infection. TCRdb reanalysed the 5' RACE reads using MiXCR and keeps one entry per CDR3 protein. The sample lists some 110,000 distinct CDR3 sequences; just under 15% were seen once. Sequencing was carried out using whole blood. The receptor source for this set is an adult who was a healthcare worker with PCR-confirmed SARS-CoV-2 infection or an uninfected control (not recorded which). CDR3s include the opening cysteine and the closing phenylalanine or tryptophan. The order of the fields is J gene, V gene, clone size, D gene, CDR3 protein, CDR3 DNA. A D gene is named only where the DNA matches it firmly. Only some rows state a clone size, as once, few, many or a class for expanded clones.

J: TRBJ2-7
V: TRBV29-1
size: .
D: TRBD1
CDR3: CSVATGNEQYF
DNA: TGCAGCGTTGCGACAGGGAACGAGCAGTACTTC

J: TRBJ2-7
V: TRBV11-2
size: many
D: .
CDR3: CATKREDNYEQYF
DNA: TGTGCCACTAAAAGAGAAGATAACTACGAGCAGTACTTC

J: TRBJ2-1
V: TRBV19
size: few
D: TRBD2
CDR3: CASSPDPSGAGYNEQFF
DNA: TGTGCCAGTAGTCCGGACCCTAGCGGGGCGGGATACAATGAGCAGTTCTTC

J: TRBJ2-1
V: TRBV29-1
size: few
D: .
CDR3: CSATPSSYNEQFF
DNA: TGCAGCGCCACCCCGAGCTCCTACAATGAGCAGTTCTTC

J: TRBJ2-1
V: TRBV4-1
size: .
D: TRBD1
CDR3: CASSQVLGEGAWSYNEQFF
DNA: TGCGCCAGCAGCCAAGTTCTCGGAGAGGGGGCATGGAGCTACAATGAGCAGTTCTTC

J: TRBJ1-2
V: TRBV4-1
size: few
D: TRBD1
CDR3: CASSQDRDRDGYTF
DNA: TGCGCCAGCAGCCAAGACCGGGACAGGGATGGCTACACCTTC

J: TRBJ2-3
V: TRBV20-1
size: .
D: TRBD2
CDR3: CSAAGGTDTQYF
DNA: TGCAGTGCTGCGGGGGGCACAGATACGCAGTATTTT

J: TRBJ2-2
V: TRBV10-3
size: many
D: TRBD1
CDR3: CAISRDRYTGELFF
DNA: TGTGCCATCAGCCGGGACAGATACACCGGGGAGCTGTTTTTT

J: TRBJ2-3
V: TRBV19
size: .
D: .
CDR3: CASNNRADTQYF
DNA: TGTGCCAGCAACAACAGGGCAGATACGCAGTATTTT

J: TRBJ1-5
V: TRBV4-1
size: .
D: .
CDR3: CASSQELRGGQPQHF
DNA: TGCGCCAGCAGCCAAGAGCTCAGGGGAGGTCAGCCCCAGCATTTT

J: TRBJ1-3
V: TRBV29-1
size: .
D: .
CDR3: CSVGADGNTIYF
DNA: TGCAGCGTGGGGGCGGATGGAAACACCATATATTTT

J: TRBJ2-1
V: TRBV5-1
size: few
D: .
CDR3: CASSLLRRSSYNEQFF
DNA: TGCGCCAGCAGCTTGTTAAGGCGAAGCTCCTACAATGAGCAGTTCTTC

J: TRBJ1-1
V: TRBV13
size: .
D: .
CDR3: CASSFNYGQSTEAFF
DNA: TGTGCCAGCAGTTTTAACTACGGTCAGAGCACTGAAGCTTTCTTT

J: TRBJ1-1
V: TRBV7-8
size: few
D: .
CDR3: CASSYLGVGTEAFF
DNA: TGTGCCAGCAGCTACCTAGGGGTAGGCACTGAAGCTTTCTTT

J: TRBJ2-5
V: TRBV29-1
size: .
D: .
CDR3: CSVGIVMGETQYF
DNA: TGCAGCGTTGGCATAGTGATGGGAGAGACCCAGTACTTC

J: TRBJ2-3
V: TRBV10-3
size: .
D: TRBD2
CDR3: CAISEPRDYDTQYF
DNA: TGTGCCATCAGTGAGCCGCGGGACTACGATACGCAGTATTTT

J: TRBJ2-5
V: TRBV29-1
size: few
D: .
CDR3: CSVDRVRETQYF
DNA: TGCAGCGTTGACAGGGTCCGAGAGACCCAGTACTTC

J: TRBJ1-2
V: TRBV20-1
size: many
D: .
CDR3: CSARRNLDGYTF
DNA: TGCAGTGCTAGAAGGAATTTAGATGGCTACACCTTC

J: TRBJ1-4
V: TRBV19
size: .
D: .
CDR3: CASSTRPGVNEKLFF
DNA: TGTGCCAGTAGTACCAGGCCCGGCGTAAATGAAAAACTGTTTTTT

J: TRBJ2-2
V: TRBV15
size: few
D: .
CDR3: CATSDAGPTGELFF
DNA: TGTGCCACCAGCGATGCCGGACCGACCGGGGAGCTGTTTTTT

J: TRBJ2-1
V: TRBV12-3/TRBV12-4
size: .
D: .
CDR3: CASSRGRSATNEQFF
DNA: TGTGCCAGCAGTCGGGGACGCTCTGCGACCAATGAGCAGTTCTTC

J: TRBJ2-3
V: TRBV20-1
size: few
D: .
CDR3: CSAPGPFTDTQYF
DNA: TGCAGTGCTCCGGGACCCTTCACAGATACGCAGTATTTT

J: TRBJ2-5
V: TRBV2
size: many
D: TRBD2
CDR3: CASRGTSGAQETQYF
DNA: TGTGCCAGCAGGGGGACTAGCGGGGCTCAAGAGACCCAGTACTTC

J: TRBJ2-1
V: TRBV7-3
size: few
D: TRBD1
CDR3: CASSYDRASYNEQFF
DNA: TGTGCCAGCAGCTATGACAGGGCCTCCTACAATGAGCAGTTCTTC

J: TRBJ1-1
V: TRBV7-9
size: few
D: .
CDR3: CASSPLAMGTEAFF
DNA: TGTGCCAGCAGCCCACTGGCAATGGGCACTGAAGCTTTCTTT

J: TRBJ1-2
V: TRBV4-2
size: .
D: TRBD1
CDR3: CASSQGTGEGYTF
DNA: TGTGCCAGCAGCCAAGGGACAGGGGAGGGCTACACCTTC

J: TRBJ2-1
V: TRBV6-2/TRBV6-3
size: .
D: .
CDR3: CASSRGLSYNEQFF
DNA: TGTGCCAGCAGCCGGGGGCTTTCCTACAATGAGCAGTTCTTC

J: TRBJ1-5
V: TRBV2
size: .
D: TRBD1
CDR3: CASSGGTGVSNQPQHF
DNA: TGTGCCAGCAGTGGCGGGACAGGGGTTAGCAATCAGCCCCAGCATTTT

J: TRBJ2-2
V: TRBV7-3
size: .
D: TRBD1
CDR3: CASSLGTGRTGELFF
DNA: TGTGCCAGCAGCTTAGGGACAGGGAGAACCGGGGAGCTGTTTTTT

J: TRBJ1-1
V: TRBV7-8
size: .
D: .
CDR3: CASSLGTAGAFF
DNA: TGTGCCAGCAGCTTAGGGACCGCTGGAGCTTTCTTT

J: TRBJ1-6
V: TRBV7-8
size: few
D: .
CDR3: CASSQDVGRGPLHF
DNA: TGTGCCAGCAGCCAGGACGTGGGCCGGGGACCCCTCCACTTT

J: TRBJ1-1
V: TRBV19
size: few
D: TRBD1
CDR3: CASSPDRVRVEAFF
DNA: TGTGCCAGTAGTCCCGACAGGGTAAGGGTTGAAGCTTTCTTT

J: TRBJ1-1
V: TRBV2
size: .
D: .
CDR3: CASSEFRMNTEAFF
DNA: TGTGCCAGCAGTGAATTTCGGATGAACACTGAAGCTTTCTTT

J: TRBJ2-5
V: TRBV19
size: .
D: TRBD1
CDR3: CASTSRGLTQETQYF
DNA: TGTGCCAGTACCTCAAGGGGGCTTACCCAAGAGACCCAGTACTTC

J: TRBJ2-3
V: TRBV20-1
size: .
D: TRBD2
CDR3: CSASMPSGGTDTQYF
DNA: TGCAGTGCTAGTATGCCCAGCGGGGGCACAGATACGCAGTATTTT

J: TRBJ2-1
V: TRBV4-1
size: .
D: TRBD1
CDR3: CASSQGGQGMNEQFF
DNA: TGCGCCAGCAGCCAAGGAGGACAGGGGATGAATGAGCAGTTCTTC

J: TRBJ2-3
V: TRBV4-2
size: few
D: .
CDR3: CASSQDDGGPGDTQYF
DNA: TGTGCCAGCAGCCAAGATGACGGGGGCCCAGGGGATACGCAGTATTTT

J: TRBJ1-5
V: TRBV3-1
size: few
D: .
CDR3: CASSQGPYGQPQHF
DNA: TGTGCCAGCAGCCAAGGACCTTACGGGCAGCCCCAGCATTTT

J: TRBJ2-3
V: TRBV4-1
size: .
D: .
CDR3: CASSQEKPDTQYF
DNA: TGCGCCAGCAGCCAAGAGAAGCCAGATACGCAGTATTTT